Detailed here is one TCR beta chain. The length of the CDR3 is 17 residues. In germline, CDR1 is SGHRS, CDR2 YFSETQ. V shed 3 bases and J shed 4 bases, with 19 bases lying between them. The sample originates from a study of identical twins. TCRdb itself ran the 5' RACE reads through MiXCR, one entry per CDR3 protein. The sample consists of 450,000 or so distinct CDR3 sequences, approximately 24% of them appearing once. This sample was shared with a second study, whose subject was T cells expressing NK-cell markers.

Material for sequencing was CD4+ T cells sorted from blood. The chain employs TRBV5-1 and TRBJ2-2; D not resolved. This sequence was found in a young woman in good health. The CDR3 region is CASSSLGRQTPTGELFF. In DNA form, the CDR3 reads TGCGCCAGCAGCTCTCTAGGGCGCCAGACCCCCACCGGGGAGCTGTTTTTT.